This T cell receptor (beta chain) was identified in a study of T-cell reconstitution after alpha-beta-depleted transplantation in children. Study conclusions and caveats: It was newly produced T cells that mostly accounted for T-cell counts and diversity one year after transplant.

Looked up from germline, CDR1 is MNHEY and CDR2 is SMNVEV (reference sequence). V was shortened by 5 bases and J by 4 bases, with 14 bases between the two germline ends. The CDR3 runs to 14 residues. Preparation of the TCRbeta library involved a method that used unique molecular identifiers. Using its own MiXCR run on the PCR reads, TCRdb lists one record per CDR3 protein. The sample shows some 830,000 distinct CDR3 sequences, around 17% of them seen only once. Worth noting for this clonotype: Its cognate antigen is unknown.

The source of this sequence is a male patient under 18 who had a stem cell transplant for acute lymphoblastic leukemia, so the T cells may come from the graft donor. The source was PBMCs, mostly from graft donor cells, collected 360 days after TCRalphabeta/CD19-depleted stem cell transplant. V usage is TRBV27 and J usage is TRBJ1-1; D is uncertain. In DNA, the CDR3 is TGTGCCAGCAGTCAGTTCGGGGATGGCACTGAAGCTTTCTTT. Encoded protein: CASSQFGDGTEAFF.